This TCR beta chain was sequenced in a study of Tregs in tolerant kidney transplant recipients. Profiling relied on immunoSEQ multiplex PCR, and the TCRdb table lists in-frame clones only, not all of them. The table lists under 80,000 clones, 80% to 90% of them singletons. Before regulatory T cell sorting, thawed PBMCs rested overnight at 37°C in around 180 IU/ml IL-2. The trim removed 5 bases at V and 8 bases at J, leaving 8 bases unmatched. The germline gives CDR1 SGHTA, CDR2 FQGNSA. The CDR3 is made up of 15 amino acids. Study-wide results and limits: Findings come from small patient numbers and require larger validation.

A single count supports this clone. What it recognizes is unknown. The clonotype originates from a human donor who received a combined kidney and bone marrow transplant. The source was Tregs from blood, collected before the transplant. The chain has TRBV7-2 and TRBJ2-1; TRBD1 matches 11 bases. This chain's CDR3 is CASSAGQGAVYEQFF. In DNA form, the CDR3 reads TGTGCCAGCAGCGCAGGACAGGGGGCGGTCTATGAGCAGTTCTTC.